These 28 T cell receptor beta chains were sequenced from one sample in a study of T cell responses to AZD1222 COVID-19 vaccine. TCRdb's copy holds only in-frame clones and misses some; the assay was immunoSEQ multiplex PCR. Of 90,000 or so clones listed, approximately 91% are singletons. The input for sequencing was peripheral blood, taken 28 days after the second AZD1222 dose. The receptor set was obtained from an adult who received the AZD1222 COVID-19 vaccine.

J is TRBJ1-1 and V is TRBV28, with 8 bases identical to TRBD1. Unmatched junction bases numbered 6, after V lost 2 bases and J lost 4 bases. Germline values: CDR1 MDHEN, CDR2 SYDVKM. This CDR3 has 15 residues. The CDR3 coding sequence is TGTGCCAGCAGTTTAGAGCAGGGGGCTGTCACTGAAGCTTTCTTT. It yields the protein CASSLEQGAVTEAFF.

The chain couples TRBV19 to TRBJ2-1; D possibly uses TRBD1 or TRBD2 (7 bases each). This CDR3 has 15 residues. CDR1 and CDR2 (germline): LNHDA, SQIVND (reference sequence). V lost 3 bases and J 9 bases, leaving 18 bases between the germline ends. The CDR3: CASSIRIGGGGEQFF. CDR3 sequence (DNA): TGTGCCAGTAGTATTCGGATAGGGGGCGGGGGTGAGCAGTTCTTC.

This chain links TRBV6-5 with TRBJ1-4; D gene uncertain. The CDR3 is made up of 13 amino acids. The V and J ends lost 7 bases and 8 bases respectively, with 14 bases between them. The germline V gene encodes CDR1 MNHEY and CDR2 SVGAGI. The CDR3 here is CASKRGPPEKLFF. The CDR3 DNA reads as TGTGCCAGCAAAAGAGGCCCTCCCGAAAAACTGTTTTTT.

V and J are TRBV2 and TRBJ2-7; 11 bases line up with TRBD1. J gave up 5 bases and V 5 bases, and 11 bases lay outside the gene matches. This CDR3 contains 16 residues. The germline gives CDR1 SNHLY, CDR2 FYNNEI. The CDR3 DNA reads TGTGCCAGCAGTTCCGGGACAGGGGGACCAAGGAACGAGCAGTACTTC. Translating it yields CASSSGTGGPRNEQYF.

The CDR3 nucleotides are TGTGCCAGCAGCTCCGTACTAGCGGGGGGGCTGGCTTACGAGCAGTACTTC. Translated, it gives CASSSVLAGGLAYEQYF. The rearrangement links TRBV5-4 to TRBJ2-7; TRBD2 aligns across 13 bases. The J segment lost 4 bases and the V segment lost 3 bases, leaving 10 bases of the junction unmatched. CDR1 is SGHNT and CDR2 is YYREEE in the germline V gene (reference sequence). The CDR3 totals 17 residues.

V and J are TRBV9 and TRBJ2-3, with 7 bases lining up with TRBD1. This CDR3 is 14 amino acids long. The germline gives CDR1 SGDLS, CDR2 YYNGEE. Losses at the gene ends were 6 bases for V and 0 bases for J; bases not matched to a gene: 4. The CDR3 region is CASTGTASTDTQYF. The CDR3 nucleotides are TGTGCCAGCACCGGGACAGCGAGCACAGATACGCAGTATTTT.

The chain employs TRBV11-2 and TRBJ2-1; 7 bases align to TRBD1. The CDR3 length is 13 residues. V dropped 5 bases and J dropped 15; count of bases not matched to a gene: 13. Germline V gives CDR1 SGHAT, CDR2 FQNNGV. The CDR3 DNA reads as TGTGCCAGCAGCCTGGACAGGAGCCTGTATCGGTTCTTC. It codes for CASSLDRSLYRFF.

This chain joins TRBV5-1 and TRBJ2-5; D may match TRBD1 or TRBD2 (5 bases each). This CDR3 spans 15 amino acids. CDR1 is SGHRS, CDR2 YFSETQ, per germline. Trimming pared 0 bases from V and 3 bases from J, leaving 12 bases between. CDR3 sequence (DNA): TGCGCCAGCAGCTTGGTTGGGATGGGGGAAGAGACCCAGTACTTC. Translated: CASSLVGMGEETQYF.

Only one count was recorded for this clone. The rearrangement links TRBV30 to TRBJ1-1; a possible D gene is TRBD1 (6 bases). This CDR3 is 16 amino acids long. Germline V gene sequence: CDR1 GTSNPN, CDR2 SVGIG (reference sequence). Trimming pared 4 bases from V and 2 bases from J, leaving 20 bases between. The CDR3 reads CAWIKGHRIINTEAFF. The CDR3 region has the DNA TGTGCCTGGATAAAGGGACACCGGATAATCAACACTGAAGCTTTCTTT. The whole variable domain, filled in from reference TRBV30 and TRBJ1-1, reads SQTIHQWPATLVQPVGSPLSLECTVEGTSNPNLYWYRQAAGRGLQLLFYSVGIGQISSEVPQNLSASRPQDRQFILSSKKLLLSDSGFYLCAWIKGHRIINTEAFFGQGTRLTVV.

The chain recombines TRBV18 with TRBJ2-2; 10 nucleotides match TRBD2. V dropped 2 bases and J dropped 0; count of bases not matched to a gene: 3. CDR3 length equals 17 residues. Germline V lookup: CDR1 KGHSH, CDR2 LQKENI. CDR3: CASSPITSGTNTGELFF. Written as DNA, the CDR3 is TGTGCCAGCTCACCAATTACTAGCGGGACGAACACCGGGGAGCTGTTTTTT.

In this sample, this clone turned up once. J is TRBJ1-2 and V is TRBV7-8; TRBD1 is a possible D gene (6 bases). The CDR3 has 14 amino acids. The V end lost 2 bases, the J end lost 2 bases, and 9 bases lay between the germline ends. Germline values: CDR1 SGHVS, CDR2 FQNEAQ. CDR3 DNA: TGTGCCAGCAGCTTACATACAGGGAACTATGGCTACACCTTC. Translating it yields CASSLHTGNYGYTF.

This chain uses TRBV24-1 with TRBJ2-7; a weak D match, TRBD2 (6 bases). CDR1 is KGHDR, CDR2 SFDVKD, per germline. The length of the CDR3 is 12 residues. Trimming shortened V by 7 bases and J by 7 bases, and 13 bases separated the two germline ends. CDR3 protein: CATSDGTPEQYF. The CDR3 DNA is TGTGCCACCAGCGACGGGACTCCTGAGCAGTACTTC.

The V and J genes are TRBV4-1 and TRBJ1-1; no clear D. CDR3 length: 12 residues. Between the trimmed V and J ends, which lost 5 bases and 9 bases, there was a span of 13 bases. CDR1 MGHRA and CDR2 YSYEKL come from the germline V gene. The CDR3 nucleotides read TGCGCCAGCAGCTATACTACTGAAAAAGCTTTCTTT. Translated: CASSYTTEKAFF.

The rearrangement joins TRBV5-4 to TRBJ1-1; D possibly corresponds to TRBD1 (5 bases). CDR3 length equals 15 residues. The germline V gene encodes CDR1 SGHNT and CDR2 YYREEE (reference sequence). Trimming removed 0 bases from V and 3 bases from J, with 12 bases in between. Here the CDR3 reads CASSLDGAADTEAFF. CDR3 bases: TGTGCCAGCAGCTTGGACGGGGCGGCGGACACTGAAGCTTTCTTT.

The V gene is TRBV6-5, the J gene TRBJ1-1; TRBD1 might be the D (6 bases). Trimming stripped 5 bases from V and 1 base from J, with 11 bases between. Germline V gene lookup returns CDR1 MNHEY and CDR2 SVGAGI. This CDR3 contains 14 residues. CDR3 nucleotides: TGTGCCAGCAGTAAACTACAGGGGAACACTGAAGCTTTCTTT. Amino acids: CASSKLQGNTEAFF.

The genes are TRBV6-5 and TRBJ1-5; D remains unclear. The CDR3 totals 13 residues. V was trimmed by 2 bases and J by 7 bases, leaving 9 bases between them. Germline CDR1 and CDR2: MNHEY and SVGAGI. CDR3 sequence reads: CASSYQGNQPQHF. The CDR3 coding sequence is TGTGCCAGCAGTTACCAAGGGAACCAGCCCCAGCATTTT.

The chain has TRBV5-4 and TRBJ1-1; D call uncertain. Germline assignment: CDR1 SGHNT and CDR2 YYREEE (reference sequence). The V and J ends lost 6 bases and 0 bases respectively, with 9 bases between them. The CDR3 length is 13 residues. The CDR3 DNA is TGTGCCAGCAAATCCCCATTGAACACTGAAGCTTTCTTT. Residues: CASKSPLNTEAFF. The whole variable domain, remainder taken from reference TRBV5-4 and TRBJ1-1, is ETGVTQSPTHLIKTRGQQVTLRCSSQSGHNTVSWYQQALGQGPQFIFQYYREEENGRGNFPPRFSGLQFPNYSSELNVNALELDDSALYLCASKSPLNTEAFFGQGTRLTVV.

J is TRBJ1-1 and V is TRBV10-1; D call uncertain. The CDR3 is 13 residues long. Trimming took 6 bases from V and 1 from J, leaving 9 bases between them. The germline V gene has CDR1 WNHNN and CDR2 SYGVQD (reference sequence). The CDR3 is CASREAQNTEAFF. In DNA, the CDR3 is TGCGCCAGCAGGGAGGCTCAGAACACTGAAGCTTTCTTT.

In its sample, this clone was seen once. The chain carries TRBV9 and TRBJ2-5, with a weak D call TRBD2 (7 bases). The CDR3 totals 18 residues. V lost 0 bases to trimming and J lost 5 bases, with 23 bases between them. CDR1 and CDR2 from the germline V gene are SGDLS and YYNGEE. The CDR3 DNA sequence: TGTGCCAGCAGCGTAGGGTCTTCGGGGGGCCAGATTGTGGAGACCCAGTACTTC. Encoded protein: CASSVGSSGGQIVETQYF.

The chain couples TRBV7-8 to TRBJ1-3; 9 bases agree with TRBD1. Germline CDR1 SGHVS, CDR2 FQNEAQ. Germline trimming cut 5 bases from V and 3 bases from J; bases unmatched to any gene: 2. This CDR3 region has 14 residues. DNA of the CDR3: TGTGCCAGCAGCGCGACAGGGGGTGGAAACACCATATATTTT. Translating it yields CASSATGGGNTIYF.

This clone was detected only a few times. The chain carries TRBV9 and TRBJ1-3, with 9 nucleotides matching TRBD1. The CDR3 has 15 amino acids. Germline lookup yields CDR1 SGDLS and CDR2 YYNGEE. With V trimmed by 4 bases and J by 8 bases, 10 bases remained unmatched. As DNA, the CDR3 is TGTGCCAGCAGCTCAAGGACAGGGGATCATTACACCATATATTTT. Protein product: CASSSRTGDHYTIYF.

The rearrangement uses TRBV13 and TRBJ1-1; D call uncertain. The CDR3 covers 13 residues. Germline V gene lookup returns CDR1 PRHDT and CDR2 FYEKMQ (reference sequence). The V end was cut by 4 bases, the J end by 3 bases, with 9 bases between. The CDR3 nucleotides read TGTGCCAGCAGCTCTGGACCAGACACTGAAGCTTTCTTT. Its protein is CASSSGPDTEAFF.

The chain combines TRBV4-3 with TRBJ1-3; no definite D call. V gave up 0 bases and J gave up 2 bases, with 17 bases separating them. The CDR3 contains 18 residues. Germline V gene sequence: CDR1 LGHNA, CDR2 YSLEER. The CDR3 coding sequence is TGCGCCAGCAGCCAAGATGGGGTCTCAACCGGCACTGGAAACACCATATATTTT. Amino acid sequence: CASSQDGVSTGTGNTIYF.

The chain employs TRBV27 and TRBJ2-1; D is ambiguous. The CDR3 is 11 amino acids. Trimming shortened V by 5 bases and J by 4 bases, and 3 bases separated the two germline ends. The germline gives CDR1 MNHEY, CDR2 SMNVEV (reference sequence). The CDR3 spells CASSHYNEQFF. DNA for the CDR3: TGTGCCAGCAGTCATTACAATGAGCAGTTCTTC.

J is TRBJ2-3 and V is TRBV3-1 (or the pseudogene TRBV3-2); the D gene is possibly TRBD2 (6 bases). The CDR3 sequence is 15 residues long. Trimming cost V 3 bases and J 0 bases, with 10 bases left between them. Germline V gene data show CDR1 as LGHDT and CDR2 as YNNKEL (reference sequence). CDR3 nucleotide sequence: TGTGCCAGCAGCCATTGGAGCGGGAGCACAGATACGCAGTATTTT. This encodes CASSHWSGSTDTQYF.

J is TRBJ2-3 and V is TRBV28; TRBD2 matches at 11 bases. The CDR3 covers 16 residues. Germline assignment: CDR1 MDHEN and CDR2 SYDVKM. The trim removed 3 bases at V and 4 bases at J, leaving 6 bases unmatched. The CDR3 nucleotides read TGTGCCAGCAGTTTTGAGGGTAGCGGGGGGGCAGATACGCAGTATTTT. Amino acid sequence: CASSFEGSGGADTQYF. Full variable domain (outside the CDR3, taken from reference TRBV28 and TRBJ2-3): DVKVTQSSRYLVKRTGEKVFLECVQDMDHENMFWYRQDPGLGLRLIYFSYDVKMKEKGDIPEGYSVSREKKERFSLILESASTNQTSMYLCASSFEGSGGADTQYFGPGTRLTVL.

The chain links TRBV28 to TRBJ1-2, with 12 bases identical to TRBD1. CDR1 MDHEN and CDR2 SYDVKM come from the germline V gene. The CDR3 length is 17 residues. The V gene end was trimmed by 7 bases and the J gene end by 7 bases; junction bases not matched to a gene: 16. The CDR3 is CASISPGDRGLSPGYTF. The CDR3 DNA sequence: TGTGCCAGCATTTCGCCTGGGGACAGGGGGCTCTCGCCTGGCTACACCTTC.

The rearrangement links TRBV7-2 to TRBJ2-1, with TRBD2 as a possible D gene (5 bases). CDR3 length equals 13 residues. V dropped 0 bases and J dropped 12 bases, with 12 bases sitting between them. CDR1 and CDR2 (germline): SGHTA, FQGNSA. The CDR3 DNA follows: TGTGCCAGCAGCTTAGCGAGGGCAGTGGGGCAGTTCTTC. It translates to CASSLARAVGQFF. The full variable domain, its missing parts supplied by reference TRBV7-2 and TRBJ2-1, is GAGVSQSPSNKVTEKGKDVELRCDPISGHTALYWYRQSLGQGLEFLIYFQGNSAPDKSGLPSDRFSAERTGGSVSTLTIQRTQQEDSAVYLCASSLARAVGQFFGPGTRLTVL.